The present TCR beta chain was sequenced within a study of blood T cells in healthy people across ages. The wider study: Template switching captured about one barcoded beta molecule per two T cells.

About this clonotype itself: Its specificity is unknown.

Germline CDR1 is SGDLS and CDR2 is YYNGEE. J lost 7 bases, V lost 3 bases, and 4 bases had no gene match. The CDR3 has 14 residues. Study-level findings and limits: Donor CMV status, an unknown factor, possibly confounded changes in expanded clonotypes.

The authors ran a second PCR of roughly 6 to 12 cycles using a sample-barcoded 5' primer and a J-beta primer mix. TCRdb independently ran MiXCR on the 5' RACE reads; one entry per CDR3 protein. The sample records over 1,500,000 distinct CDR3 sequences, 49% being singletons. This clonotype was sampled from a woman in her thirties or forties in good health. The specimen was blood. This chain joins TRBV9 and TRBJ1-4; 9 bases map to TRBD1. The CDR3, as DNA: TGTGCCAGCAGCGCCGGGACAGGGAGTGAAAAACTGTTTTTT. Amino acids: CASSAGTGSEKLFF.